These T cell receptor beta chains were read from a single sample in a study of blood T cell repertoires in COVID-19. TCRdb keeps only in-frame clones here, not all; method: immunoSEQ multiplex PCR. Found here are about 240,000 clones, 86% of them singletons; the top ten hold around 12%. The sample taken for sequencing was peripheral blood. These receptors came from an elderly man with acute or convalescent COVID-19. Both conserved end residues are part of each CDR3.

CDR3 length | J gene | V gene | CDR3 protein
16 | TRBJ2-2 | TRBV5-4 | CASSLSRGFLTGELFF
15 | TRBJ1-4 | TRBV28 | CASGGSVATNEKLFF
14 | TRBJ1-1 | TRBV18 | CASSPDRGSTEAFF
16 | TRBJ2-3 | TRBV24-1 | CATSEGTSGGTDTQYF
13 | TRBJ2-7 | TRBV6-2/TRBV6-3 | CASSYDRGYEQYF
15 | TRBJ1-1 | TRBV15 | CATSRPTGMNTEAFF
17 | TRBJ1-3 | TRBV19 | CASSPRPGHNSGNTIYF
16 | TRBJ1-3 | TRBV6-6 | CASSSTGRSSGNTIYF
11 | TRBJ1-2 | TRBV2 | CASRTELGYTF
16 | TRBJ2-7 | TRBV11-2 | CASSIDRGNSMYEQYF
15 | TRBJ1-1 | TRBV19 | CASSIQGGRDTEAFF
15 | TRBJ1-6 | TRBV19 | CASRLAGVNNSPLHF
13 | TRBJ2-1 | TRBV11-1 | CASSPGLAGEQFF
14 | TRBJ1-1 | TRBV6-5 | CASSLVGGNTEAFF
12 | TRBJ2-1 | TRBV29-1 | CSVDVSSNEQFF
17 | TRBJ2-1 | TRBV3-1/TRBV3-2 | CASSRGTSGGYYNEQFF
15 | TRBJ2-7 | TRBV6-4 | CASSGQGALSYEQYF
14 | TRBJ2-4 | TRBV19 | CASSRGLAKNIQYF
14 | TRBJ2-3 | TRBV18 | CASSPGTATDTQYF
16 | TRBJ2-3 | TRBV28 | CASSPRQGMGLDTQYF
15 | TRBJ2-1 | TRBV28 | CASSRNGASYNEQFF
12 | TRBJ1-1 | TRBV3-1/TRBV3-2 | CASSHGDSEAFF
14 | TRBJ1-6 | TRBV5-6 | CASSSTGGTSPLHF
15 | TRBJ1-1 | TRBV27 | CASSSYTGRDTEAFF
15 | TRBJ2-7 | TRBV18 | CASSPADRGAYEQYF
14 | TRBJ1-1 | TRBV19 | CASSTWDRVIRAFF
14 | TRBJ2-3 | TRBV19 | CASSKVTGVDTQYF
17 | TRBJ2-3 | TRBV4-2 | CASSPQGGPTSTDTQYF
14 | TRBJ1-1 | TRBV19 | CASSSVGGNTEAFF
15 | TRBJ1-1 | TRBV4-2 | CASSQGALGDTEAFF
15 | TRBJ2-1 | TRBV7-3 | CASSLGTSGTGEQFF
17 | TRBJ1-3 | TRBV28 | CASSLNIGGYSGNTIYF
15 | TRBJ1-6 | TRBV9 | CASSPGQARNSPLHF
13 | TRBJ1-3 | TRBV27 | CASGLTQEDTIYF
12 | TRBJ2-1 | TRBV6-5 | CASSGLNNEQFF
14 | TRBJ1-1 | TRBV6-5 | CASSFSDRAREAFF
18 | TRBJ2-3 | TRBV5-1 | CASSSAGLWGLTTDTQYF
14 | TRBJ1-2 | TRBV4-2 | CASSPSGTDYGYTF
14 | TRBJ1-2 | TRBV2 | CASSVLTGGGGYTF
13 | TRBJ1-4 | TRBV2 | CASSVVLTEKLFF
13 | TRBJ2-7 | TRBV6-5 | CASTPGSVYEQYF
14 | TRBJ1-2 | TRBV19 | CASSMSQGMSGYTF
12 | TRBJ1-2 | TRBV12-3/TRBV12-4 | CASSSQRNGYTF
15 | TRBJ2-1 | TRBV9 | CASSVDQREIPEQFF
13 | TRBJ1-1 | TRBV5-1 | CASSLLGRTEAFF
15 | TRBJ2-7 | TRBV7-2 | CASSSQGGIEYEQYF
13 | TRBJ1-4 | TRBV18 | CASSRDINEKLFF
17 | TRBJ2-1 | TRBV27 | CASSPRGSGRFYNEQFF
16 | TRBJ2-5 | TRBV5-1 | CASSPRRLQGQETQYF
15 | TRBJ1-1 | TRBV15 | CATSRGDSLNTEAFF
14 | TRBJ1-1 | TRBV28 | CASSLQGGGTEAFF
16 | TRBJ2-7 | TRBV9 | CASSGMGTSGRSEQYF
14 | TRBJ2-7 | TRBV19 | CASSGTGRGLQQYF
15 | TRBJ1-3 | TRBV6-6 | CASSSPTGSGNTIYF
14 | TRBJ1-2 | TRBV6-1 | CASSEAGGQDGYTF
14 | TRBJ2-7 | TRBV14 | CASSHSRGFHEQYF